Listed here is a single T cell receptor beta chain. Antigen unknown. Both 60 Vbeta primers and 13 Jbeta primers went into the PCR. Sequenced by immunoSEQ multiplex PCR; TCRdb stores in-frame clones only, minus some. The sample has around 130,000 clones, 85% to 90% seen once. V trimming: 0 bases; J trimming: 0 bases; junction bases outside the gene matches: 5. This CDR3 has 17 amino acids. The germline V gene encodes CDR1 MDHEN and CDR2 SYDVKM. The sample comes from a study of cytomegalovirus exposure and HLA in healthy donors. Overall study findings and caveats: A later analysis revealed that TCR association rates differed between HLA loci, peaking at DRB1 and bottoming out at HLA-C. The classifier reportedly diagnosed cytomegalovirus status with high sensitivity and specificity.

The TCR sequence derives from a woman aged 30 to 39 in good health and CMV-seropositive. Sequencing was performed on PBMCs. The V call is TRBV28, the J call TRBJ1-2; 9 bases are a match to TRBD1. The CDR3 is CASSLWGRTGANYGYTF. The CDR3 region has the DNA TGTGCCAGCAGTTTATGGGGAAGGACAGGGGCTAACTATGGCTACACCTTC.